Following are 28 T cell receptor beta chains from one sample sequenced in a study of early T cells in non-severe SARS-CoV-2 infection. TCRdb ran MiXCR on the 5' RACE reads and lists one entry per CDR3 protein. The sample has tens of thousands of distinct CDR3 sequences, around 7% seen once. Sequencing input: whole blood. Every receptor here comes from an adult who was a healthcare worker with PCR-confirmed SARS-CoV-2 infection or an uninfected control (not recorded which).

By share, this clonotype ranks as medium-sized. J is TRBJ2-6 and V is TRBV28, with D possibly being TRBD1 (6 bases). From germline, CDR1 is MDHEN and CDR2 SYDVKM. The germline V and J ends were trimmed by 6 bases and 1 base, with 7 bases remaining between them. The CDR3 is 14 residues long. CDR3 in DNA: TGTGCCAGCAGGACAGGTTCTGGGGCCAACGTCCTGACTTTC. This codes for CASRTGSGANVLTF. Filled out from reference TRBV28 and TRBJ2-6, the complete variable domain reads DVKVTQSSRYLVKRTGEKVFLECVQDMDHENMFWYRQDPGLGLRLIYFSYDVKMKEKGDIPEGYSVSREKKERFSLILESASTNQTSMYLCASRTGSGANVLTFGAGSRLTVL.

This clonotype has at least ten counts. V gene TRBV6-1 combines with J gene TRBJ1-1; possible D gene TRBD1, 5 bases. Per germline, CDR1 MNHNS and CDR2 SASEGT. With 6 bases removed from V and 3 bases from J, the gap between germline ends came to 14 bases. This CDR3 region has 14 residues. The CDR3 protein is CASSRPLQDTEAFF. The CDR3 DNA sequence: TGTGCCAGCAGCCGACCCCTACAGGACACTGAAGCTTTCTTT.

In its sample, this clonotype was seen a few times. The genes are TRBV29-1 and TRBJ1-1, with D possibly TRBD1 on 6 matching bases. CDR1 SQVTM and CDR2 ANQGSEA come from the germline V gene. This CDR3 has 13 amino acids. Trimming took off 4 bases at V and 2 bases at J, with 11 bases between the two ends. CDR3 sequence (DNA): TGCAGCGTTGCACGGGGGGGCAACACTGAAGCTTTCTTT. Encoded protein: CSVARGGNTEAFF.

This clonotype showed up many times. CDR3 sequence reads: CSAREGPANEQFF. The CDR3 DNA sequence: TGCAGTGCTAGAGAGGGGCCGGCGAATGAGCAGTTCTTC. The chain is built from TRBV20-1 and TRBJ2-1; tentatively, D is TRBD1 (5 bases). The V gene's germline CDR1 is DFQATT and CDR2 SNEGSKA (reference sequence). The V and J ends lost 0 bases and 7 bases respectively, with 10 bases between them. This CDR3 is 13 amino acids long.

This clonotype has at least ten counts. The chain links TRBV11-2 to TRBJ2-5; TRBD2 might be the D (5 bases). Trimming pared 5 bases from V and 5 bases from J, leaving 12 bases between. Looked up from germline, CDR1 is SGHAT and CDR2 is FQNNGV. CDR3 size: 13 residues. As DNA, the CDR3 is TGTGCCAGCAGCCTAGGAGGCGGTGAGACCCAGTACTTC. Translating it yields CASSLGGGETQYF.

In this sample, this clonotype turned up many times. CDR3 coding DNA: TGTGCCAGCCTACAACCGGGACAGCTCTATGGCTACACCTTC. Its protein product is CASLQPGQLYGYTF. The J gene is TRBJ1-2, the V gene TRBV6-1; 7 bases fit TRBD1. Germline lookup yields CDR1 MNHNS and CDR2 SASEGT. The CDR3 sequence is 14 residues long. V shed 8 bases, J shed 4 bases, and the junction held 10 bases outside the gene matches.

This chain uses TRBV28 with TRBJ2-7, with a weak D call TRBD1 (5 bases). The germline CDR1 and CDR2 sequences are MDHEN and SYDVKM. The CDR3 is 13 residues long. V dropped 6 bases and J dropped 2 bases, with 11 bases sitting between them. The CDR3 is CASSNRLTYEQYF. Here the CDR3 DNA reads TGTGCCAGCAGCAACAGGCTTACCTACGAGCAGTACTTC.

The J gene is TRBJ1-5, the V gene TRBV19, with TRBD1 matching over 9 bases. Unmatched junction bases numbered 5, after V lost 4 bases and J lost 4 bases. This CDR3 spans 15 amino acids. CDR1 and CDR2 (germline): LNHDA, SQIVND (reference sequence). The CDR3 here is CASSTRQGGNQPQHF. CDR3 bases: TGTGCCAGTAGTACCCGACAGGGGGGAAATCAGCCCCAGCATTTT.

V gene TRBV7-3 combines with J gene TRBJ2-1; 10 bases match TRBD1. Germline V gives CDR1 SGHTA, CDR2 FQGTGA. CDR3 length: 15 residues. J lost 6 bases, V lost 1 base, and 3 bases had no gene match. The CDR3 loop reads CASSLRGTGVNEQFF. The DNA for the CDR3 is TGTGCCAGCAGCTTAAGAGGGACAGGGGTCAATGAGCAGTTCTTC.

At least ten counts were recorded for this clonotype. The V and J genes are TRBV5-1 and TRBJ2-1; D may be TRBD1 (6 bases). CDR3 length: 13 residues. Trimming stripped 6 bases from V and 6 bases from J, with 13 bases between. The germline V gene has CDR1 SGHRS and CDR2 YFSETQ. The CDR3 sequence: CASTHLGANEQFF. The CDR3, as DNA: TGCGCCAGCACCCACCTGGGGGCCAATGAGCAGTTCTTC.

This clonotype was found many times. V is TRBV5-8 and J is TRBJ1-3; unclear D gene. Germline values: CDR1 SGHTS, CDR2 YDEGEE. The CDR3 loop spans 16 amino acids. The germline V and J ends were trimmed by 0 bases and 0 bases, with 10 bases remaining between them. The chain's CDR3 is CASSLGGSSSGNTIYF. CDR3 DNA: TGTGCCAGCAGCTTGGGTGGGAGCAGCTCTGGAAACACCATATATTTT.

The table lists this clonotype with many counts. This sequence joins TRBV7-8 and TRBJ2-2, with a possible D match to TRBD2 (6 bases). CDR3 length equals 16 residues. V was pared by 1 base and J by 0 bases, with 9 bases between. Germline V gene data show CDR1 as SGHVS and CDR2 as FQNEAQ. Written as DNA, the CDR3 is TGTGCCAGCAGCTTAGAAGGGAGGACGAACACCGGGGAGCTGTTTTTT. Translated: CASSLEGRTNTGELFF.

In its sample, this clonotype was seen many times. The J gene is TRBJ2-5, the V gene TRBV3-1, with TRBD2 matching over 12 bases. The CDR3 runs to 17 residues. Germline trimming cut 7 bases from V and 9 bases from J; bases unmatched to any gene: 18. Per germline, CDR1 LGHDT and CDR2 YNNKEL (reference sequence). The CDR3 sequence: CASTKGGLAGRTAAQYF. DNA of the CDR3: TGTGCCAGCACCAAAGGGGGACTAGCGGGCCGGACGGCGGCCCAGTACTTC.

Many counts were recorded for this clonotype. This chain uses TRBV3-1 with TRBJ2-3; D is ambiguous. Trimming removed 4 bases at V and 2 bases at J, with 4 bases between. This CDR3 comprises 12 residues. CDR1 is LGHDT, CDR2 YNNKEL, per germline (reference sequence). CDR3 bases: TGTGCCAGCAGCCCGACCACAGATACGCAGTATTTT. It is translated as CASSPTTDTQYF.

The rearrangement links TRBV19 to TRBJ2-1, with a weak D call TRBD1 (5 bases). From germline, CDR1 is LNHDA and CDR2 SQIVND (reference sequence). Trimming stripped 5 bases from V and 15 bases from J, with 17 bases between. The CDR3 length is 12 residues. The CDR3: CASSLGTGPPFF. DNA of the CDR3: TGTGCCAGTAGTCTCGGAACAGGCCCGCCGTTCTTC. Based on the CDR3 plus reference TRBV19 and TRBJ2-1, the full variable domain is DGGITQSPKYLFRKEGQNVTLSCEQNLNHDAMYWYRQDPGQGLRLIYYSQIVNDFQKGDIAEGYSVSREKKESFPLTVTSAQKNPTAFYLCASSLGTGPPFFGPGTRLTVL.

This clonotype was counted at least ten times. The CDR3 nucleotides read TGTGCCAGCAGTTACTCTCCGAGCGGGAGCTCCTACAATGAGCAGTTCTTC. The encoded protein is CASSYSPSGSSYNEQFF. This chain links TRBV6-6 with TRBJ2-1; 8 positions agree with TRBD2. Germline V gene lookup returns CDR1 MNHNY and CDR2 SVGAGI (reference sequence). The CDR3 is 17 residues long. J was trimmed by 0 bases and V by 0 bases; bases with no gene match: 4.

This chain connects TRBV5-6 to TRBJ2-5; maybe TRBD1 (6 bases). Deletions cut 0 bases from V and 2 bases from J, with 14 bases between. The germline gives CDR1 SGHDT, CDR2 YYEEEE. There are 16 residues in the CDR3. The CDR3 DNA reads TGTGCCAGCAGCTTGGATCCAGGGACACGGCAAGAGACCCAGTACTTC. Its translation: CASSLDPGTRQETQYF.

This sequence joins TRBV25-1 and TRBJ2-3; 7 bases match TRBD1. The V segment lost 2 bases and the J segment 6 bases; nucleotides outside the gene matches: 11. CDR3 length: 16 amino acids. The germline CDR1 and CDR2 sequences are MGHDK and SYGVNS. Written as DNA, the CDR3 is TGTGCCAGCAGTGAACCTACAGGGGCGGGTATTGATACGCAGTATTTT. Amino acid sequence: CASSEPTGAGIDTQYF.

This chain uses TRBV2 with TRBJ1-1; D is ambiguous. Germline CDR1 SNHLY, CDR2 FYNNEI. The CDR3 consists of 11 residues. The germline V and J ends were trimmed by 3 bases and 5 bases, with 4 bases remaining between them. The CDR3, as DNA: TGTGCCAGCAGTGAGGTAACTGAAGCTTTCTTT. It yields the protein CASSEVTEAFF.

This clonotype has at least ten counts. The V gene is TRBV7-2, the J gene TRBJ2-1, with a possible D match to TRBD2 (5 bases). Trimming cost V 6 bases and J 0 bases, with 9 bases left between them. The germline gives CDR1 SGHTA, CDR2 FQGNSA. This CDR3 comprises 14 residues. CDR3 in amino acids: CASSRGSSYNEQFF. CDR3 DNA sequence: TGTGCCAGCAGTAGAGGGAGCTCCTACAATGAGCAGTTCTTC.

This clonotype qualifies as medium-sized. This CDR3 is CSATRDSLYGYTF. CDR3 nucleotide sequence: TGCAGTGCTACCCGGGACAGTCTCTATGGCTACACCTTC. This rearrangement joins TRBV20-1 to TRBJ1-2; 7 bases line up with TRBD1. Per germline, CDR1 DFQATT and CDR2 SNEGSKA (reference sequence). The ends lost 4 bases at V and 4 bases at J; junction bases unmatched: 6. The CDR3 consists of 13 residues.

The sample holds many counts of this clonotype. The CDR3 loop reads CASLETEVTEAFF. The CDR3 bases are TGTGCCAGCTTGGAGACAGAGGTGACTGAAGCTTTCTTT. The chain employs TRBV7-9 and TRBJ1-1; tentatively, D is TRBD1 (5 bases). Trimming removed 8 bases from V and 5 bases from J, with 15 bases in between. Germline assignment: CDR1 SEHNR and CDR2 FQNEAQ (reference sequence). CDR3 length: 13 residues.

This clonotype was found many times. The chain joins TRBV6-6 to TRBJ2-7, with D perhaps matching TRBD1 or TRBD2 (5 bases each). V shed 2 bases and J shed 3 bases, with 17 bases lying between them. Germline CDR1 MNHNY, CDR2 SVGAGI (reference sequence). This CDR3 has 16 residues. Here the CDR3 DNA reads TGTGCCAGCAGTTACGGAGTTTGGGGGAGAAGCTACGAGCAGTACTTC. It specifies CASSYGVWGRSYEQYF.

This clonotype was counted many times. This chain connects TRBV27 to TRBJ2-7, with 8 bases fitting TRBD2. The CDR3 extends over 16 amino acids. V shed 5 bases and J 0 bases; nucleotides not matched to a gene: 9. Looked up from germline, CDR1 is MNHEY and CDR2 is SMNVEV (reference sequence). DNA of the CDR3: TGTGCCAGCAGTCCCTTTAGCGGGACCCGCTCCTACGAGCAGTACTTC. Translation: CASSPFSGTRSYEQYF.

This clonotype was counted at least ten times. The V and J genes are TRBV20-1 and TRBJ2-1; D ambiguous. Trimming pared 4 bases from V and 6 bases from J, leaving 10 bases between. Germline CDR1 is DFQATT and CDR2 is SNEGSKA (reference sequence). The CDR3 contains 12 residues. The CDR3 loop reads CSAKRSSNEQFF. The DNA for the CDR3 is TGCAGTGCTAAGAGAAGCAGCAATGAGCAGTTCTTC.

This clonotype appeared a few times. This rearrangement joins TRBV7-9 to TRBJ1-1, with 11 positions matching TRBD1. J lost 5 bases, V lost 8 bases, and 7 bases had no gene match. Germline CDR1 reads SEHNR; CDR2 reads FQNEAQ (reference sequence). This CDR3 contains 14 residues. CDR3 sequence: CASCGRDRGTEAFF. CDR3 DNA: TGTGCCAGCTGCGGACGGGACAGGGGGACTGAAGCTTTCTTT.

In its sample, this clonotype was seen many times. This chain uses TRBV4-1 with TRBJ1-2; 7 nucleotides match TRBD1. Trimming took 4 bases from V and 1 from J; bases not matched to a gene: 21. The CDR3 sequence is 20 residues long. Germline V gene data show CDR1 as MGHRA and CDR2 as YSYEKL. CDR3 region: CASSPYLISPGQVINYGYTF. The CDR3 DNA reads TGCGCCAGCAGCCCTTACTTAATTTCTCCAGGACAGGTGATTAACTATGGCTACACCTTC.

This clonotype was detected many times. The V and J genes are TRBV20-1 and TRBJ2-1; TRBD2 aligns across 9 bases. The V gene's germline CDR1 is DFQATT and CDR2 SNEGSKA (reference sequence). The CDR3 extends over 15 amino acids. J lost 6 bases, V lost 6 bases, and 12 bases had no gene match. The CDR3 loop is CSALLASGIPNEQFF. The CDR3 nucleotides are TGCAGTGCCCTCCTGGCTAGCGGGATACCCAATGAGCAGTTCTTC.